A single sample gave rise to the 27 T cell receptor beta chains below, sequenced in a study of monozygotic twins with inflammatory bowel disease. TCRdb re-called the 5' RACE reads, yielding one record per CDR3 amino acid sequence without DNA. The clone table shows 400,000 to 500,000 distinct CDR3 sequences, with the ten largest holding about 2.3%. The specimen sequenced was blood. The source of these receptors is a human donor with ulcerative colitis or Crohn's disease, or a healthy co-twin of an affected twin (not recorded which).

This chain uses TRBV24-1 with TRBJ2-1; the TCRdb call, TRBD2, lacks DNA for checking. The germline V gene has CDR1 KGHDR and CDR2 SFDVKD. The CDR3 covers 15 residues. CDR3 protein: CATSDTAGEFNEQFF.

The CDR3 protein is CASSLTGLKTQYF. The gene calls are TRBV14 and TRBJ2-5; the D gene TCRdb calls, TRBD1, cannot be checked with no DNA. The CDR3 has 13 amino acids. Germline V gene data show CDR1 as SGHDN and CDR2 as FVKESK. The whole variable domain, remainder taken from reference TRBV14 and TRBJ2-5, is EAGVTQFPSHSVIEKGQTVTLRCDPISGHDNLYWYRRVMGKEIKFLLHFVKESKQDESGMPNNRFLAERTGGTYSTLKVQPAELEDSGVYFCASSLTGLKTQYFGPGTRLLVL.

The V call is TRBV6-1, the J call TRBJ2-5; TCRdb selects TRBD1, and the lack of DNA leaves this call unchecked. The CDR3 spans 15 residues. Germline CDR1 MNHNS, CDR2 SASEGT. CDR3 residues: CASTSRQRLEETQYF.

The CDR3 spells CASLRPTGELFF. The chain is built from TRBV7-2 and TRBJ2-2. Germline V lookup: CDR1 SGHTA, CDR2 FQGNSA. The CDR3 is 12 residues long.

This sequence joins TRBV20-1 and TRBJ2-1; no DNA is available, so the TRBD1 call from TCRdb remains unchecked. The CDR3 has 15 residues. Germline CDR1 is DFQATT and CDR2 is SNEGSKA (reference sequence). CDR3 amino acids: CSAPETGRYYNEQFF.

The chain employs TRBV5-6 and TRBJ2-1; TCRdb indicates TRBD1, and absent DNA this call remains unverified. Germline CDR1 and CDR2: SGHDT and YYEEEE. The CDR3 has 16 residues. The CDR3 sequence: CASSLTGRPSYNEQFF.

V and J are TRBV12-3 or TRBV12-4 and TRBJ2-5; as DNA is missing, the TRBD1 call by TCRdb cannot be tested. There are 14 residues in the CDR3. This chain's CDR3 is CASSRTGEWETQYF.

This chain joins TRBV5-1 and TRBJ1-1. The germline V gene has CDR1 SGHRS and CDR2 YFSETQ. The CDR3 consists of 17 residues. The CDR3 loop reads CASSTDSHLMLNTEAFF.

The chain combines TRBV3-1 with TRBJ1-5; with no DNA, the TCRdb D assignment of TRBD1 cannot be verified. The CDR3 consists of 15 residues. The germline V gene encodes CDR1 LGHDT and CDR2 YNNKEL (reference sequence). CDR3 in amino acids: CASSQGPGDNQPQHF.

The chain combines TRBV20-1 with TRBJ1-5. The CDR3 covers 13 residues. Per the germline V gene, CDR1 is DFQATT and CDR2 is SNEGSKA (reference sequence). CDR3 region: CSARPYSNQPQHF.

The chain carries TRBV5-1 and TRBJ1-5; with no DNA, the TCRdb D assignment of TRBD1 cannot be verified. The CDR3 has 16 amino acids. Germline loops: CDR1 SGHRS, CDR2 YFSETQ. CDR3 loop: CASSLDPGFDNQPQHF. The variable domain in full, with the rest retrieved from reference TRBV5-1 and TRBJ1-5, is KAGVTQTPRYLIKTRGQQVTLSCSPISGHRSVSWYQQTPGQGLQFLFEYFSETQRNKGNFPGRFSGRQFSNSRSEMNVSTLELGDSALYLCASSLDPGFDNQPQHFGDGTRLSIL.

V gene TRBV9 combines with J gene TRBJ2-3; without DNA, the TCRdb call of TRBD2 cannot be checked. This CDR3 is 15 amino acids long. CDR1 SGDLS and CDR2 YYNGEE come from the germline V gene. CDR3 in amino acids: CASSVSGDPTDTQYF.

The V and J genes are TRBV7-9 and TRBJ1-1. Germline assignment: CDR1 SEHNR and CDR2 FQNEAQ (reference sequence). This CDR3 has 13 residues. The CDR3: CASSLDPVGEAFF.

CDR3 in amino acids: CASTQGWIGSQHF. This chain joins TRBV28 and TRBJ1-5; TCRdb gives TRBD1 as the D gene, but with no DNA this cannot be confirmed. This CDR3 has 13 amino acids. In germline, CDR1 is MDHEN, CDR2 SYDVKM.

The chain is built from TRBV12-3 or TRBV12-4 and TRBJ1-1. CDR3 length: 14 amino acids. The CDR3 here is CASSLNSANTEAFF.

The CDR3 here is CSARVPGQEQNTEAFF. This rearrangement joins TRBV20-1 to TRBJ1-1; there is no DNA to check the TCRdb D call of TRBD1. The germline V gene encodes CDR1 DFQATT and CDR2 SNEGSKA (reference sequence). The CDR3 totals 16 residues.

The chain is built from TRBV27 and TRBJ1-6; TCRdb indicates TRBD1, and absent DNA this call remains unverified. CDR3 length: 13 amino acids. CDR1 MNHEY and CDR2 SMNVEV come from the germline V gene (reference sequence). The chain's CDR3 is CATSTGRESPLHF.

The chain is built from TRBV20-1 and TRBJ2-7. This CDR3 is 13 amino acids long. Germline V CDR1 and CDR2: DFQATT, SNEGSKA (reference sequence). This CDR3 reads CSADFIKVYEQYF.

This chain connects TRBV7-9 to TRBJ2-1; the TCRdb call, TRBD2, lacks DNA for checking. CDR1 is SEHNR and CDR2 is FQNEAQ in the germline V gene (reference sequence). The CDR3 sequence is 15 residues long. The CDR3 protein is CASSPLAGGINEQFF. Full variable domain (rest looked up from reference TRBV7-9 and TRBJ2-1): DTGVSQNPRHKITKRGQNVTFRCDPISEHNRLYWYRQTLGQGPEFLTYFQNEAQLEKSRLLSDRFSAERPKGSFSTLEIQRTEQGDSAMYLCASSPLAGGINEQFFGPGTRLTVL.

V gene TRBV29-1 combines with J gene TRBJ2-7; TCRdb names TRBD1, which stays unverified in the absence of DNA. The CDR3 is 12 amino acids. Germline V CDR1 and CDR2: SQVTM, ANQGSEA. CDR3: CSVAGTGIKQYF.

The rearrangement uses TRBV5-6 and TRBJ2-5; TCRdb indicates TRBD2, and absent DNA this call remains unverified. In germline, CDR1 is SGHDT, CDR2 YYEEEE. The CDR3 runs to 16 residues. CDR3 sequence: CASSFTSGGLGETQYF.

The J gene is TRBJ2-7, the V gene TRBV3-1; the TCRdb D gene call, TRBD1, has no DNA to confirm it. The germline CDR1 and CDR2 sequences are LGHDT and YNNKEL (reference sequence). CDR3 length: 14 amino acids. The CDR3 reads CASSLDRGPHEQYF.

V is TRBV7-6 and J is TRBJ2-3. The CDR3 consists of 13 residues. CDR1 SGHVS and CDR2 FNYEAQ come from the germline V gene. The chain's CDR3 is CASSLGRMDTQYF. Drawing the rest from reference TRBV7-6 and TRBJ2-3, the complete variable domain is GAGVSQSPRYKVTKRGQDVALRCDPISGHVSLYWYRQALGQGPEFLTYFNYEAQQDKSGLPNDRFSAERPEGSISTLTIQRTEQRDSAMYRCASSLGRMDTQYFGPGTRLTVL.

The chain couples TRBV5-1 to TRBJ2-3; as DNA is missing, the TRBD1 call by TCRdb cannot be tested. Germline CDR1 is SGHRS and CDR2 is YFSETQ. The CDR3 loop spans 16 amino acids. The CDR3 is CASSSKPGQNTDTQYF.

The V and J genes are TRBV28 and TRBJ2-7; TCRdb selects TRBD1, and the lack of DNA leaves this call unchecked. The CDR3 is 14 residues long. The germline V gene encodes CDR1 MDHEN and CDR2 SYDVKM. CDR3 loop: CASTLQGARYEQYF.

This chain links TRBV19 with TRBJ2-7; TCRdb picks TRBD2, but there is no DNA to check that call. This CDR3 contains 17 residues. CDR1 LNHDA and CDR2 SQIVND come from the germline V gene (reference sequence). The CDR3 here is CASSRSSGPRQSYEQYF. Using reference TRBV19 and TRBJ2-7 for the parts outside the CDR3, the full variable domain is DGGITQSPKYLFRKEGQNVTLSCEQNLNHDAMYWYRQDPGQGLRLIYYSQIVNDFQKGDIAEGYSVSREKKESFPLTVTSAQKNPTAFYLCASSRSSGPRQSYEQYFGPGTRLTVT.

The chain is built from TRBV14 and TRBJ1-2. In germline, CDR1 is SGHDN, CDR2 FVKESK. CDR3 length equals 14 residues. The CDR3 loop is CASSQGSSKDGYTF.